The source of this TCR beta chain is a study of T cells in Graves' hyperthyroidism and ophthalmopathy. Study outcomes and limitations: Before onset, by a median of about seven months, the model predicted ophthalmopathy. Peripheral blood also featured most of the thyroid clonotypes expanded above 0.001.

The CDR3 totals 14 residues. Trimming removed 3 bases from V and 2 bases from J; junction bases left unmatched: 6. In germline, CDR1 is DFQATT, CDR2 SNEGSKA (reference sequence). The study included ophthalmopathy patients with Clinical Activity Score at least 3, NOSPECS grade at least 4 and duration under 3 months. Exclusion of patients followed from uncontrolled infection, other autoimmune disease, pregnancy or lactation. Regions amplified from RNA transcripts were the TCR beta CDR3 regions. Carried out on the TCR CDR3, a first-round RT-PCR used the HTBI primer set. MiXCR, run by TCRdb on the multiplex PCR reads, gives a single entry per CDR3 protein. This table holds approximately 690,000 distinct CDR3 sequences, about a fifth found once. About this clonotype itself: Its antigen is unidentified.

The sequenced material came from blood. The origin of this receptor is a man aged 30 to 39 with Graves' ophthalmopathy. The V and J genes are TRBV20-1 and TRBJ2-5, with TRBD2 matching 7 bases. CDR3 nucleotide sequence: TGCAGTGCTAGGAGTCTAGCGGAACAAGAGACCCAGTACTTC. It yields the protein CSARSLAEQETQYF.